The rows below give T cell receptor beta chains drawn from one sample of a study of control samples from healthy donors and cancer patients. Sequencing used immunoSEQ multiplex PCR; TCRdb keeps in-frame clones, though not all of them. The sample records about 220,000 clones, around 94% being singletons. The sample comprised blood. The receptors derive from a man aged 45 to 65 in good health. Both conserved end residues are part of each CDR3. D genes are given only for firm matches. The listing skips clone size in some rows; elsewhere it reads once, few, many or a size class.

abundance: -
d_gene: -
j_gene: TRBJ1-6
v_gene: TRBV14
CDR3nt: TGTGCCAGCAGCCCGTACAGCGAGTCACCCCTCCACTTT
CDR3aa: CASSPYSESPLHF

abundance: -
d_gene: -
j_gene: TRBJ1-1
v_gene: TRBV19
CDR3nt: TGTGCCAGTAGTATAACTGTGAACACTGAAGCTTTCTTT
CDR3aa: CASSITVNTEAFF

abundance: few
d_gene: TRBD1
j_gene: TRBJ1-1
v_gene: TRBV5-1
CDR3nt: TGCGCCAGCAGCTTGGACCCCCCAGGGGGTGCTGAAGCTTTCTTT
CDR3aa: CASSLDPPGGAEAFF

abundance: -
d_gene: TRBD1
j_gene: TRBJ2-1
v_gene: TRBV15
CDR3nt: TGTGCCACCAACCCGCGTCACGGACAGGGGGGGAATGAGCAGTTCTTC
CDR3aa: CATNPRHGQGGNEQFF

abundance: -
d_gene: -
j_gene: TRBJ1-2
v_gene: TRBV3-1/TRBV3-2
CDR3nt: TGTGCCAGCAGCCAAGGAGAGGGTTGGGACTATGGCTACACCTTC
CDR3aa: CASSQGEGWDYGYTF

abundance: -
d_gene: -
j_gene: TRBJ1-6
v_gene: TRBV5-1
CDR3nt: TGCGCCAGCAGCCAGGCCCCTCAGGGGAAGGGCAGCTCCTATAATTCACCCCTCCACTTT
CDR3aa: CASSQAPQGKGSSYNSPLHF

abundance: -
d_gene: -
j_gene: TRBJ2-3
v_gene: TRBV6-1
CDR3nt: TGTGCCAGCAGTGAAGGTGTGGGCACAGATACGCAGTATTTT
CDR3aa: CASSEGVGTDTQYF

abundance: -
d_gene: -
j_gene: TRBJ1-2
v_gene: TRBV12-3/TRBV12-4
CDR3nt: TGTGCCAGCAGTTACCTTTTCTATGGCTACACCTTC
CDR3aa: CASSYLFYGYTF

abundance: -
d_gene: TRBD1
j_gene: TRBJ2-5
v_gene: TRBV10-1
CDR3nt: TGCGCCAGCAGTGAGTCCCGACAGGGGACGGCAGAGACCCAGTACTTC
CDR3aa: CASSESRQGTAETQYF

abundance: -
d_gene: TRBD1
j_gene: TRBJ1-5
v_gene: TRBV2
CDR3nt: TGTGCCAGCGGAGGAACAGGGGGCGGTCAGCCCCAGCATTTT
CDR3aa: CASGGTGGGQPQHF

abundance: -
d_gene: -
j_gene: TRBJ2-7
v_gene: TRBV7-2
CDR3nt: TGTGCCAGCAGCTTAGTACAGCCCTACGAGCAGTACTTC
CDR3aa: CASSLVQPYEQYF

abundance: -
d_gene: -
j_gene: TRBJ2-4
v_gene: TRBV5-6
CDR3nt: TGTGCCAGCAGCTTGGGGGGCAGACCGGTGGCCAAAAACATTCAGTACTTC
CDR3aa: CASSLGGRPVAKNIQYF

abundance: -
d_gene: -
j_gene: TRBJ1-1
v_gene: TRBV3-1/TRBV3-2
CDR3nt: TGTGCCAGCAGCCAAGGGTTTACGGCAGGGTGGGGGGTCACTGAAGCTTTCTTT
CDR3aa: CASSQGFTAGWGVTEAFF

abundance: -
d_gene: -
j_gene: TRBJ2-7
v_gene: TRBV19
CDR3nt: TGTGCCAGTAGTACCTCACAGGGTAGCTACGAGCAGTACTTC
CDR3aa: CASSTSQGSYEQYF

abundance: -
d_gene: -
j_gene: TRBJ1-2
v_gene: TRBV25-1
CDR3nt: TGTGCCAGCAGTGCCTTCTATGGCTACACCTTC
CDR3aa: CASSAFYGYTF

abundance: -
d_gene: -
j_gene: TRBJ2-1
v_gene: TRBV3-1/TRBV3-2
CDR3nt: TGTGCCAGCAGCCAAGGGAGGACAACAGGGAATGAGCAGTTCTTC
CDR3aa: CASSQGRTTGNEQFF

abundance: -
d_gene: TRBD1
j_gene: TRBJ1-3
v_gene: TRBV7-9
CDR3nt: TGTGCCAGCAGCTTGGGACAGGCGACTGGAAACACCATATATTTT
CDR3aa: CASSLGQATGNTIYF

abundance: -
d_gene: -
j_gene: TRBJ1-5
v_gene: TRBV30
CDR3nt: TGTGCCTGGAGTCTGCAGGGAGTAAATCAGCCCCAGCATTTT
CDR3aa: CAWSLQGVNQPQHF

abundance: -
d_gene: -
j_gene: TRBJ2-3
v_gene: TRBV3-1/TRBV3-2
CDR3nt: TGTGCCAGCACCGCGACAGGAACTAGCACAGATACGCAGTATTTT
CDR3aa: CASTATGTSTDTQYF

abundance: -
d_gene: -
j_gene: TRBJ2-3
v_gene: TRBV5-6
CDR3nt: TGTGCCAGCAGCTTGGGGGAGTCTAGCACAGATACGCAGTATTTT
CDR3aa: CASSLGESSTDTQYF

abundance: -
d_gene: TRBD1
j_gene: TRBJ1-6
v_gene: TRBV18
CDR3nt: TGTGCCAGCTCACCAATAACGAACAGGGGGCCGAATTCACCCCTCCACTTT
CDR3aa: CASSPITNRGPNSPLHF

abundance: -
d_gene: -
j_gene: TRBJ2-2
v_gene: TRBV19
CDR3nt: TGTGCCAGTAAAGAGAGATTGAACACCGGGGAGCTGTTTTTT
CDR3aa: CASKERLNTGELFF

abundance: -
d_gene: TRBD1
j_gene: TRBJ2-7
v_gene: TRBV6-5
CDR3nt: TGTGCCAGCAGCCGGACCGGGACAGCAACCTACGAGCAGTACTTC
CDR3aa: CASSRTGTATYEQYF

abundance: -
d_gene: -
j_gene: TRBJ1-5
v_gene: TRBV29-1
CDR3nt: TGCAGCGTTGCACAGGGTTATAGCAATCAGCCCCAGCATTTT
CDR3aa: CSVAQGYSNQPQHF

abundance: -
d_gene: TRBD1
j_gene: TRBJ1-5
v_gene: TRBV2
CDR3nt: TGTGCCAGCAGTGAACAGGCAGGGGGAACGCCCCAGCATTTT
CDR3aa: CASSEQAGGTPQHF

abundance: -
d_gene: TRBD2
j_gene: TRBJ2-3
v_gene: TRBV7-3
CDR3nt: TGTGCCAGCAGCATAACTAGCGGGAGGGGAGATACGCAGTATTTT
CDR3aa: CASSITSGRGDTQYF

abundance: -
d_gene: TRBD1
j_gene: TRBJ1-4
v_gene: TRBV20-1
CDR3nt: TGCAGTGCTATCCGGGACAGGCTGTTTTTT
CDR3aa: CSAIRDRLFF

abundance: -
d_gene: -
j_gene: TRBJ2-1
v_gene: TRBV23-1
CDR3nt: TGCGCCAGCCGTAACGATGAGCAGTTCTTC
CDR3aa: CASRNDEQFF

abundance: once
d_gene: TRBD1
j_gene: TRBJ1-5
v_gene: TRBV6-5
CDR3nt: TGTGCCAGCGAGGAAGGGGGCTTGGGCAATCAGCCCCAGCATTTT
CDR3aa: CASEEGGLGNQPQHF

abundance: once
d_gene: -
j_gene: TRBJ1-2
v_gene: TRBV5-6
CDR3nt: TGTGCCAGCAGCTACAGACACGCTAACTATGGCTACACCTTC
CDR3aa: CASSYRHANYGYTF

abundance: -
d_gene: -
j_gene: TRBJ2-7
v_gene: TRBV9
CDR3nt: TGTGCCAGCAGCCCCCAGGCGGGGGCGTTGGCTTACGAGCAGTACTTC
CDR3aa: CASSPQAGALAYEQYF

abundance: -
d_gene: TRBD1
j_gene: TRBJ1-4
v_gene: TRBV19
CDR3nt: TGTGCCAGTAGTCCGGAGGACAGGCGGGAAAAACTGTTTTTT
CDR3aa: CASSPEDRREKLFF

abundance: -
d_gene: -
j_gene: TRBJ1-6
v_gene: TRBV4-2
CDR3nt: TGTGCCAGCAGCCAATTTGGTGCGGACAGAGCCCTCCACTTT
CDR3aa: CASSQFGADRALHF

abundance: -
d_gene: TRBD2
j_gene: TRBJ2-3
v_gene: TRBV9
CDR3nt: TGTGCCAGCAGCGTGGCGGGGGGCCGGGCAGATACGCAGTATTTT
CDR3aa: CASSVAGGRADTQYF

abundance: -
d_gene: -
j_gene: TRBJ1-1
v_gene: TRBV4-3
CDR3nt: TGCGCCAGCAGCCAAGACATGGGGGATCGCACTGAAGCTTTCTTT
CDR3aa: CASSQDMGDRTEAFF

abundance: -
d_gene: -
j_gene: TRBJ1-2
v_gene: TRBV30
CDR3nt: TGTGCCTGGAGTGTACATGGGGCCTACTATGGCTACACCTTC
CDR3aa: CAWSVHGAYYGYTF

abundance: -
d_gene: TRBD1
j_gene: TRBJ1-3
v_gene: TRBV6-2/TRBV6-3
CDR3nt: TGTGCCAGCAGTTCCCGACAGGGGGTTCTCACCACCATATATTTT
CDR3aa: CASSSRQGVLTTIYF

abundance: -
d_gene: -
j_gene: TRBJ2-3
v_gene: TRBV5-1
CDR3nt: TGCGCCAGCAGCCTGGCGAAACTAATCACAGATACGCAGTATTTT
CDR3aa: CASSLAKLITDTQYF

abundance: -
d_gene: -
j_gene: TRBJ1-2
v_gene: TRBV28
CDR3nt: TGTGCCAGCATAGATAGTGCTATTCGGGATGGCTACACCTTC
CDR3aa: CASIDSAIRDGYTF

abundance: -
d_gene: -
j_gene: TRBJ1-6
v_gene: TRBV28
CDR3nt: TGTGCCAGCAGTCCCCCCCCACCGGGACTGTCGAATTCACCCCTCCACTTT
CDR3aa: CASSPPPPGLSNSPLHF

abundance: -
d_gene: -
j_gene: TRBJ2-7
v_gene: TRBV28
CDR3nt: TGTGCCAGCAGTTCGACAGAAAACTACGAGCAGTACTTC
CDR3aa: CASSSTENYEQYF

abundance: -
d_gene: TRBD1
j_gene: TRBJ1-1
v_gene: TRBV19
CDR3nt: TGTGCCAGTAACTCACGGGACAGGGGCCATCCTGAAGCTTTCTTT
CDR3aa: CASNSRDRGHPEAFF

abundance: -
d_gene: -
j_gene: TRBJ1-4
v_gene: TRBV5-1
CDR3nt: TGCGCCAGCAGCTCGGCCTACCCTAATGAAAAACTGTTTTTT
CDR3aa: CASSSAYPNEKLFF

abundance: -
d_gene: -
j_gene: TRBJ1-5
v_gene: TRBV5-5
CDR3nt: TGTGCCAGCAGCTTGATAGGCAGGGTAAATCAGCCCCAGCATTTT
CDR3aa: CASSLIGRVNQPQHF

abundance: -
d_gene: -
j_gene: TRBJ1-1
v_gene: TRBV30
CDR3nt: TGTGCCTGGACCTTGTGGGGCTCTGAAGCTTTCTTT
CDR3aa: CAWTLWGSEAFF

abundance: -
d_gene: -
j_gene: TRBJ1-4
v_gene: TRBV5-1
CDR3nt: TGCGCCAGCAGCTTGCTGGGGATGACTGAAAAACTGTTTTTT
CDR3aa: CASSLLGMTEKLFF

abundance: -
d_gene: -
j_gene: TRBJ2-3
v_gene: TRBV10-3
CDR3nt: TGTGCCATCAGTGAGTCCGATGGCAGGCAGGGGAGAGATACGCAGTATTTT
CDR3aa: CAISESDGRQGRDTQYF

abundance: -
d_gene: TRBD1
j_gene: TRBJ1-2
v_gene: TRBV9
CDR3nt: TGTGCCAGCAGCACGGGACAGGGTAGGAGTGGCTACACCTTC
CDR3aa: CASSTGQGRSGYTF

abundance: -
d_gene: TRBD1
j_gene: TRBJ1-5
v_gene: TRBV27
CDR3nt: TGTGCCAGCAGTTTCGACAGGGACGGAAAGCCCCAGCATTTT
CDR3aa: CASSFDRDGKPQHF

abundance: -
d_gene: -
j_gene: TRBJ2-7
v_gene: TRBV11-3
CDR3nt: TGTGCCAGCAGCGCGCAAGGGAAGTACTTC
CDR3aa: CASSAQGKYF

abundance: -
d_gene: -
j_gene: TRBJ1-6
v_gene: TRBV7-2
CDR3nt: TGTGCCAGCAGCCCGCGTTCCCCTCGCTCCTATAATTCACCCCTCCACTTT
CDR3aa: CASSPRSPRSYNSPLHF

abundance: -
d_gene: TRBD2
j_gene: TRBJ2-2
v_gene: TRBV5-6
CDR3nt: TGTGCCAGCAGCTTGGTGGGAGGGCTGAACACCGGGGAGCTGTTTTTT
CDR3aa: CASSLVGGLNTGELFF

abundance: -
d_gene: -
j_gene: TRBJ1-5
v_gene: TRBV24-1
CDR3nt: TGTGCCACCAGTGATAGTAGGAAGCCGGGTCAGCCCCAGCATTTT
CDR3aa: CATSDSRKPGQPQHF

abundance: -
d_gene: -
j_gene: TRBJ2-7
v_gene: TRBV12-3/TRBV12-4
CDR3nt: TGTGCCAGCAGTTTAGACCGTTCCTACGAGCAGTACTTC
CDR3aa: CASSLDRSYEQYF